This T cell receptor (beta chain) derives from a study of neurological immune-mediated disorders. TCRdb reprocessed the 5' RACE reads with MiXCR, giving one entry per CDR3 protein. The sample includes under 45,000 distinct CDR3 sequences, 13% to 15% seen only once; the top ten take around 3.3%. This clonotype was seen many times. After removal of 5 bases from V and 2 bases from J, the junction contained 5 bases not matched to a gene. The germline gives CDR1 SGHRS, CDR2 YFSETQ. The CDR3 extends over 16 amino acids. Sequencing input: CD4+ T cells from blood. The receptor was derived from an older woman with HTLV-1-associated myelopathy (HAM/TSP). This rearrangement joins TRBV5-1 to TRBJ2-3; 13 positions match TRBD2. CDR3 DNA: TGCGCCAGCAGTTTGACTAGCGGGGGGACCACAGATACGCAGTATTTT. Translation: CASSLTSGGTTDTQYF. The entire variable domain, with the rest obtained from reference TRBV5-1 and TRBJ2-3, is as follows: KAGVTQTPRYLIKTRGQQVTLSCSPISGHRSVSWYQQTPGQGLQFLFEYFSETQRNKGNFPGRFSGRQFSNSRSEMNVSTLELGDSALYLCASSLTSGGTTDTQYFGPGTRLTVL.